What follows describes a single T cell receptor (beta chain). Antigen specificity is unknown. Mismatch with germline at one junction end may stem from a read error. Profiled with immunoSEQ multiplex PCR; TCRdb holds only in-frame clones, not every one. Counted here are approximately 150,000 clones, 80% to 95% occurring once; the ten biggest clones make up 1.1% to 1.5%. Germline CDR1 is SGHTA and CDR2 is FQGNSA. CDR3 length: 16 amino acids. This entry comes from a study of T cell responses to AZD1222 COVID-19 vaccine. Looking at the study overall: Second doses that came at about 4 or about 12 weeks were put together. Whole-study findings and limits: A reported finding is that nearly half of spike-specific TCRs target unmutated variant regions.

This TCR derives from an adult in good health. The chain joins TRBV7-2 to TRBJ1-3, with TRBD1 matching over 8 bases. Source: peripheral blood, taken on day 0 of AZD1222 vaccination. The CDR3 sequence: CASSVAGGAGGNTIYF. The CDR3 DNA reads as TGTGCCAGCAGCGTAGCAGGGGGCGCGGGTGGAAACACCATATATTTT.